This T cell receptor (beta chain) was obtained from a study of T cell responses to AZD1222 COVID-19 vaccine. The study's findings and limits: The study found vaccine-associated CD4 TCRs spanning spike, dominant at 160-218 and 743-854. Just a handful of people given AZD1222 tested seropositive at baseline. The peak T cell response came first, and repertoires were sampled only after it. Among the donors, most were white British and more were female, and clonal diversity was possibly underestimated.

This clone showed up just once. Its antigen is still unknown. Clones were sequenced by immunoSEQ multiplex PCR, and TCRdb holds only the in-frame ones, with some missing. The sample lists 90,000 to 150,000 clones, more than 70% occurring once. This CDR3 region has 13 residues. V lost 3 bases, J lost 9 bases, and 9 bases lay in between. In germline, CDR1 is SGHDN, CDR2 FVKESK. This sequence was found in an adult who received the AZD1222 COVID-19 vaccine. The input for sequencing was peripheral blood, taken 28 days after the second AZD1222 dose. This chain links TRBV14 with TRBJ1-6; D remains ambiguous. The DNA of the CDR3 is TGTGCCAGCAGCCATGGCCGAGCTTCACCCCTCCACTTT. This translates into CASSHGRASPLHF.